These T cell receptor beta chains were read from a single sample in a study of blood T cells in healthy people across ages. TCRdb re-derived calls from the 5' RACE reads in MiXCR, one entry per CDR3 protein. The repertoire includes hundreds of thousands of distinct CDR3 sequences, around 21% of them detected once, and roughly 3.9% sits in the top ten. Sequencing used blood. The receptors here all came from an older man in good health. Each CDR3 is given with its conserved first and last residue. D genes are given only for firm matches. Clone size is shown for a subset of rows, as once, few, many or a class of expanded clone.

V	J	size	D	CDR3	DNA
TRBV7-9	TRBJ2-7	many	NA	CASSLGGRLSYEQYF	TGTGCCAGCAGCTTAGGGGGGCGCCTCTCCTACGAGCAGTACTTC
TRBV7-2	TRBJ1-2	NA	TRBD1	CASSLGTGIRWYTF	TGTGCCAGCAGCTTAGGGACAGGGATAAGATGGTACACCTTC
TRBV25-1	TRBJ2-7	few	TRBD2	CASSESLAGTYEQYF	TGTGCCAGCAGTGAATCACTAGCGGGCACCTACGAGCAGTACTTC
TRBV20-1	TRBJ2-5	few	NA	CSASRQAGETQYF	TGCAGTGCTAGTCGGCAAGCAGGAGAGACCCAGTACTTC
TRBV6-5	TRBJ2-6	NA	NA	CASRKYSSGTNVLTF	TGTGCCAGCAGGAAATATTCCTCTGGGACCAACGTCCTGACTTTC
TRBV28	TRBJ1-1	once	NA	CASSSTLRTEAFF	TGTGCCAGCAGTTCAACTTTACGGACTGAAGCTTTCTTT
TRBV7-2	TRBJ2-4	few	NA	CACSSGGLAKNIQYF	TGTGCCTGCAGCTCCGGAGGGCTAGCCAAAAACATTCAGTACTTC
TRBV7-3	TRBJ2-6	NA	NA	CASSLTSAYSGANVLTF	TGTGCCAGCAGCTTAACGTCCGCCTACTCTGGGGCCAACGTCCTGACCTTC
TRBV20-1	TRBJ2-1	NA	TRBD1	CSATRQGRNEQFF	TGCAGTGCTACTCGACAGGGTCGGAATGAGCAGTTCTTC
TRBV13	TRBJ1-2	many	TRBD1	CASSLGFGTGGDGYTF	TGTGCCAGCAGCTTAGGCTTCGGGACAGGGGGCGATGGCTACACCTTC
TRBV27	TRBJ2-1	NA	TRBD2	CASSLTGTSVPNEQFF	TGTGCCAGCAGTTTAACCGGGACTAGCGTCCCCAATGAGCAGTTCTTC
TRBV20-1	TRBJ2-3	few	TRBD2	CSARVPSGLTQYF	TGCAGTGCTAGAGTGCCTAGCGGGCTTACGCAGTATTTT
TRBV5-1	TRBJ2-2	few	TRBD2	CASSPLLASGESNTGELFF	TGCGCCAGCAGCCCCCTCCTTGCTAGCGGAGAGTCGAACACCGGGGAGCTGTTTTTT
TRBV7-2	TRBJ2-2	few	NA	CASSYSGELFF	TGTGCCAGCAGCTACTCCGGGGAGCTGTTTTTT
TRBV6-5	TRBJ1-6	few	NA	CASSYNTENNSPLHF	TGCGCCAGCAGTTATAACACAGAAAATAATTCACCCCTCCACTTT
TRBV7-6	TRBJ2-3	NA	NA	CASSGPNKGDTQYF	TGTGCCAGCAGCGGACCTAATAAGGGAGATACGCAGTATTTT
TRBV12-3/TRBV12-4	TRBJ2-7	NA	TRBD1	CASGTGGPSEQYF	TGTGCCAGCGGGACAGGGGGACCCTCCGAGCAGTACTTC
TRBV28	TRBJ1-2	few	TRBD1	CASSTTTGGAYGYTF	TGTGCCAGCAGTACGACTACAGGGGGAGCCTATGGCTACACCTTC
TRBV20-1	TRBJ2-7	NA	NA	CSAREAPPFKQYF	TGCAGTGCTAGAGAGGCCCCTCCCTTCAAGCAGTACTTC
TRBV4-3	TRBJ1-1	NA	NA	CASRGCCGKDTEAFF	TGCGCCAGCAGGGGCTGTTGTGGGAAAGACACTGAAGCTTTCTTT
TRBV7-3	TRBJ2-1	NA	NA	CASSLFAENEQFF	TGTGCCAGCAGCTTATTCGCGGAGAATGAGCAGTTCTTC
TRBV29-1	TRBJ1-3	NA	TRBD1	CSVRQGTGNTIYF	TGCAGCGTGCGACAGGGAACTGGAAACACCATATATTTT
TRBV5-1	TRBJ1-4	NA	TRBD1	CASSTGTGATNEKLFF	TGCGCCAGCAGCACCGGGACAGGTGCAACTAATGAAAAACTGTTTTTT
TRBV20-1	TRBJ1-2	NA	NA	CSANVNYGYTF	TGCAGTGCTAACGTCAACTATGGCTACACCTTC
TRBV6-5	TRBJ2-7	NA	TRBD2	CASSSPGLEPYEQYF	TGTGCCAGCAGTTCACCGGGACTAGAACCTTACGAGCAGTACTTC
TRBV20-1	TRBJ2-5	NA	TRBD1	CSAIGQGASKTQYF	TGCAGTGCAATCGGACAGGGGGCTTCGAAGACCCAGTACTTC
TRBV15	TRBJ2-7	few	NA	CATSRPFRDISYEQYF	TGTGCCACCAGCAGACCCTTTCGGGACATCTCATACGAGCAGTACTTC
TRBV11-2	TRBJ2-7	NA	TRBD2	CASSSIQSGTRSYEQYF	TGTGCCAGCAGCTCCATTCAATCCGGGACTAGGTCCTACGAGCAGTACTTC
TRBV18	TRBJ2-2	few	NA	CASSRDYTGELFF	TGTGCCAGCTCAAGGGACTACACCGGGGAGCTGTTTTTT
TRBV9	TRBJ2-1	NA	TRBD2	CASSTRTSGRALNEQFF	TGTGCCAGCAGCACGCGGACTAGCGGGAGAGCATTGAATGAGCAGTTCTTC
TRBV10-3	TRBJ1-2	few	NA	CAISDPTGIGYTF	TGTGCCATCAGTGACCCGACAGGCATAGGCTACACCTTC
TRBV7-7	TRBJ1-5	few	NA	CASSPDREPQHF	TGTGCTAGCAGCCCTGACCGCGAGCCCCAGCATTTT
TRBV3-1	TRBJ2-1	NA	TRBD2	CASSQLGFGGRSDEQFF	TGTGCCAGCAGCCAGTTAGGCTTCGGCGGGAGGTCGGATGAGCAGTTCTTC
TRBV24-1	TRBJ2-1	few	TRBD2	CATSETGTSNEQFF	TGTGCCACTAGTGAAACCGGGACTAGCAATGAGCAGTTCTTC
TRBV7-8	TRBJ2-4	NA	NA	CASSFPGRQNIQYF	TGTGCCAGCAGCTTTCCGGGACGCCAAAACATTCAGTACTTC
TRBV4-3	TRBJ1-1	NA	NA	CASSQVTNTEAFF	TGCGCCAGCAGCCAAGTAACGAACACTGAAGCTTTCTTT
TRBV14	TRBJ2-1	few	TRBD2	CASSPGLAGEIRYNEQFF	TGTGCCAGCAGCCCGGGACTAGCGGGAGAAATCCGCTACAATGAGCAGTTCTTC
TRBV4-3	TRBJ2-2	NA	TRBD2	CASSRHASGRDTGELFF	TGCGCCAGCAGCCGCCATGCTAGCGGGAGAGACACCGGGGAGCTGTTTTTT
TRBV12-3/TRBV12-4	TRBJ1-4	NA	NA	CASSFAAANEKLFF	TGTGCCAGCAGTTTCGCAGCGGCTAATGAAAAACTGTTTTTT
TRBV14	TRBJ1-1	few	TRBD1	CASSQSGSQQGLTEAFF	TGTGCCAGCAGCCAATCGGGGTCCCAACAGGGGCTTACTGAAGCTTTCTTT
TRBV5-1	TRBJ2-5	NA	TRBD1	CATSGQGQETKYF	TGCGCCACCTCAGGACAGGGACAAGAGACCAAGTACTTC
TRBV6-2/TRBV6-3	TRBJ2-7	few	NA	CASSYSQGPTYEQYF	TGTGCCAGCAGTTACTCACAGGGCCCTACCTACGAGCAGTACTTC
TRBV10-3	TRBJ1-3	NA	NA	CAISESGTNSGNTIYF	TGTGCCATCAGTGAGTCCGGGACCAACTCTGGAAACACCATATATTTT
TRBV3-1	TRBJ2-7	few	TRBD1	CASSLKQGFYEQYF	TGTGCCAGCAGCCTTAAACAGGGGTTCTACGAGCAGTACTTC
TRBV12-3/TRBV12-4	TRBJ2-1	NA	NA	CASRMTGLNNEQFF	TGTGCCAGCAGAATGACGGGGCTGAACAATGAGCAGTTCTTC
TRBV28	TRBJ1-1	NA	NA	CASLGANTEAFF	TGTGCCAGCCTAGGGGCGAACACTGAAGCTTTCTTT
TRBV28	TRBJ2-2	few	NA	CASWREDTGELFF	TGTGCCAGCTGGAGGGAAGACACCGGGGAGCTGTTTTTT
TRBV3-1	TRBJ2-7	NA	NA	CASSQTARIKGSYEQYF	TGTGCCAGCAGCCAAACTGCACGGATAAAGGGGTCCTACGAGCAGTACTTC
TRBV20-1	TRBJ2-7	NA	NA	CSAKEASRLYEQYF	TGCAGTGCTAAGGAGGCCTCTCGCCTCTACGAGCAGTACTTC
TRBV5-1	TRBJ2-1	few	NA	CASTSQGAYNEQFF	TGCGCCAGCACTTCACAGGGAGCCTACAACGAGCAGTTCTTC
TRBV7-2	TRBJ2-3	few	TRBD2	CASSLGLAGFTDTQYF	TGTGCCAGCAGCCTCGGACTAGCGGGGTTCACAGATACGCAGTATTTT